This T cell receptor beta chain stems from a study of shared clonotypes between healthy human individuals. Study-wide results and limits: Shared across a few donors were around 5% of the naive CD4 clonotypes. Although depth was large, rarefaction showed that sequencing of the sorted subsets was incomplete.

CDR3 length equals 12 residues. Trimming pared 3 bases from V and 4 bases from J, leaving 4 bases between. The V gene's germline CDR1 is KGHSH and CDR2 LQKENI. This clone appeared once. Its target is unknown. Running of the assay took place at deep level. Method: immunoSEQ multiplex PCR; TCRdb's copy keeps in-frame clones and lacks some. The table has 850,000 to 1,200,000 clones, roughly 75% seen once. The receptor was derived from a man aged 18-30 years in good health. This chain links TRBV18 with TRBJ1-5; no firm D call. Sequencing was carried out using memory CD4+ T cells sorted from blood. Subset meaning: CD45RA-negative fraction. This chain's CDR3 is CASSPFNQPQHF. The DNA of the CDR3 is TGTGCCAGCTCACCTTTTAATCAGCCCCAGCATTTT.